This T cell receptor beta chain was captured in a study of blood T cell repertoires in COVID-19. Study background: Researchers got acute and convalescent COVID-19 samples from the United States, Italy and Spain. From T cells, B-cell-depleted T cells, or PBMCs came the material, which was cDNA or gDNA.

This CDR3 has 16 residues. Germline V gene sequence: CDR1 LNHDA, CDR2 SQIVND (reference sequence). The ends lost 5 bases at V and 9 bases at J; junction bases unmatched: 12. In the authors' workflow: Nucleated cell counts were estimated from reference gene primer amplification. The protocol was immunoSEQ multiplex PCR, while the TCRdb copy is restricted to in-frame clones and leaves out a portion. From that table come the V and J calls and clone size; the DNA was used to work out D and trimming. The sample lists roughly 42,000 clones, 90% seen once, with roughly 2.8% in the top ten. The chain employs TRBV19 and TRBJ2-1, with 11 bases lining up with TRBD2. The sequence came from a man aged 50-60 years with active COVID-19. Sequenced sample: peripheral blood. The CDR3 sequence is CASSPFSGGAAGEQFF. CDR3 nucleotides: TGTGCCAGTAGTCCCTTTAGCGGGGGGGCCGCGGGTGAGCAGTTCTTC.